This T cell receptor (beta chain) was retrieved from a study of cytomegalovirus exposure and HLA in healthy donors. Assay: immunoSEQ multiplex PCR; the TCRdb copy retains only in-frame clones and omits some. The profile shows 95,000 to 150,000 clones, 70% to 90% of them singletons. These donors were members of the roughly 120-subject validation cohort, a group separate from the roughly 670-subject first cohort. This clone has a single count. After removal of 10 bases from V and 7 bases from J, the junction contained 16 bases not matched to a gene. CDR3 length: 15 amino acids. CDR1 MNHEY and CDR2 SMNVEV come from the germline V gene (reference sequence).

This TCR derives from a woman between 18 and 29 years old in good health and CMV-seropositive. The rearrangement uses TRBV27 and TRBJ2-1; 7 nucleotides line up with TRBD2. Source material: PBMCs. The CDR3 spells CATIPGGPSRNEQFF. The DNA of the CDR3 is TGTGCCACCATCCCGGGGGGTCCCTCCCGGAATGAGCAGTTCTTC.